This TCR beta chain was identified in a study of tumor T cells in aggressive B-cell lymphoma. The table lists this clone with a count of one. Germline loops: CDR1 SQVTM, CDR2 ANQGSEA. V shed 7 bases, J shed 6 bases, and the junction held 13 bases outside the gene matches. There are 14 residues in the CDR3. This table comes from immunoSEQ multiplex PCR, and its TCRdb copy is limited to in-frame clones, with some not included. Here the sample spans 3,000 to 4,000 clones, about 89% being singletons. Sequenced input: tumor tissue. The chain carries TRBV29-1 and TRBJ2-3, with 7 nucleotides matching TRBD2. This receptor was obtained from an adult with diffuse large B cell lymphoma. The CDR3 is CSGGLAGVSDTQYF. CDR3 coding DNA: TGCAGCGGTGGCTTGGCGGGAGTTTCGGATACGCAGTATTTT.